These 24 T cell receptor beta chains were sequenced from one sample in a study of cytomegalovirus exposure and HLA in healthy donors. PCR amplification relied on 60 Vbeta primers (plus 13 Jbeta primers). The protocol was immunoSEQ multiplex PCR, while the TCRdb copy is restricted to in-frame clones and leaves out a portion. The data show 220,000 or so clones, around 80% seen once. The sample was PBMCs. The receptors derive from a man aged 50 to 60 in good health and CMV-seronegative.

Details on this clone: This sample also contains other DNA sequences that code for the same CDR3. This chain uses TRBV27 with TRBJ1-2; 7 nucleotides align to TRBD1. The CDR3 totals 13 residues. The ends lost 4 bases at V and 2 bases at J; junction bases unmatched: 1. Germline V gives CDR1 MNHEY, CDR2 SMNVEV (reference sequence). In DNA form, the CDR3 reads TGTGCCAGCAGTTCGGACAGGAACTATGGCTACACCTTC. It translates to CASSSDRNYGYTF.

The chain recombines TRBV2 with TRBJ2-7; 9 nucleotides agree with TRBD2. From germline, CDR1 is SNHLY and CDR2 FYNNEI. This CDR3 has 15 residues. After removal of 6 bases from V and 0 bases from J, the junction contained 6 bases not matched to a gene. This CDR3 is CASRALAGISYEQYF. CDR3 DNA: TGTGCCAGCAGAGCCCTAGCGGGGATCTCCTACGAGCAGTACTTC. Based on the CDR3 plus reference TRBV2 and TRBJ2-7, the full variable domain is EPEVTQTPSHQVTQMGQEVILRCVPISNHLYFYWYRQILGQKVEFLVSFYNNEISEKSEIFDDQFSVERPDGSNFTLKIRSTKLEDSAMYFCASRALAGISYEQYFGPGTRLTVT.

The chain couples TRBV6-1 to TRBJ2-5; TRBD2 aligns across 8 bases. The germline V gene encodes CDR1 MNHNS and CDR2 SASEGT. Losses at the gene ends were 1 base for V and 2 bases for J; bases not matched to a gene: 3. This CDR3 is built from 15 residues. In DNA form, the CDR3 reads TGTGCCAGCAGTGAAGGGGGGACTAGACAAGAGACCCAGTACTTC. This sequence encodes CASSEGGTRQETQYF.

As for this clone: The junction does not match germline at one end; this may be a read error. V is TRBV27 and J is TRBJ1-1; 7 positions agree with TRBD1. This CDR3 is 15 amino acids long. Germline CDR1 MNHEY, CDR2 SMNVEV (reference sequence). The CDR3 loop reads CASSLLGQANTEALF. The CDR3 DNA reads as TGTGCCAGCAGTTTACTTGGACAGGCTAACACTGAAGCTCTCTTT.

The rearrangement joins TRBV6-5 to TRBJ1-1, with 8 bases matching TRBD1. From germline, CDR1 is MNHEY and CDR2 SVGAGI. There are 15 residues in the CDR3. V was pared by 6 bases and J by 5 bases, with 11 bases of the junction left unmatched. Here the CDR3 DNA reads TGTGCCAGCAGGGGCAGGGGGCTGGGGTTAACTGAAGCTTTCTTT. Translation gives CASRGRGLGLTEAFF.

The rearrangement uses TRBV5-1 and TRBJ2-5; 9 bases are a match to TRBD1. Germline V gene sequence: CDR1 SGHRS, CDR2 YFSETQ. This CDR3 is 17 amino acids long. The J segment lost 4 bases and the V segment lost 0 bases, leaving 10 bases of the junction unmatched. The CDR3 DNA follows: TGCGCCAGCAGCTTGGGAACTCCCGGGACAGGGAGAGAGACCCAGTACTTC. This encodes CASSLGTPGTGRETQYF.

The rearrangement uses TRBV20-1 and TRBJ2-7; D not resolved. In germline, CDR1 is DFQATT, CDR2 SNEGSKA (reference sequence). V lost 6 bases and J 3 bases, leaving 9 bases between the germline ends. The CDR3 extends over 11 amino acids. CDR3 nucleotide sequence: TGCAGTGCCTTGACACTCTACGAGCAGTACTTC. It translates to CSALTLYEQYF.

This chain connects TRBV6-1 to TRBJ1-1; 9 nucleotides match TRBD1. The CDR3 is 14 amino acids. Germline trimming cut 6 bases from V and 0 bases from J; bases unmatched to any gene: 2. Germline CDR1 reads MNHNS; CDR2 reads SASEGT. The DNA for the CDR3 is TGTGCCAGCAGGGACAGGGGATTGAACACTGAAGCTTTCTTT. Its protein is CASRDRGLNTEAFF.

The chain employs TRBV19 and TRBJ2-2; 9 bases match TRBD2. Trimming cost V 7 bases and J 6 bases; bases outside gene matches: 15. The CDR3 is 17 amino acids. Germline assignment: CDR1 LNHDA and CDR2 SQIVND (reference sequence). CDR3 DNA sequence: TGTGCCAGTATTAGGCTAGCGGGGCCGGGGGGACCCGGGGAGCTGTTTTTT. Its protein product is CASIRLAGPGGPGELFF.

This chain links TRBV9 with TRBJ2-2; 15 nucleotides agree with TRBD2. The germline gives CDR1 SGDLS, CDR2 YYNGEE. V was pared by 4 bases and J by 7 bases, with 8 bases of the junction left unmatched. The CDR3 totals 17 residues. Written as DNA, the CDR3 is TGTGCCAGCAGCATCCGCCCGGGACTAGCGGGAGGCGGGGAGCTGTTTTTT. Amino acid sequence: CASSIRPGLAGGGELFF.

This sequence joins TRBV7-9 and TRBJ2-3; D call uncertain. The germline V and J ends were trimmed by 1 base and 2 bases, with 10 bases remaining between them. CDR3 length: 15 residues. In germline, CDR1 is SEHNR, CDR2 FQNEAQ (reference sequence). This chain's CDR3 is CASSLVLTSTDTQYF. The DNA for the CDR3 is TGTGCCAGCAGCTTAGTGCTCACTTCCACAGATACGCAGTATTTT.

About this clone itself: This sample includes further DNA sequences coding for the same CDR3. This chain connects TRBV6-5 to TRBJ2-7; D call uncertain. Germline V gives CDR1 MNHEY, CDR2 SVGAGI. The CDR3 is 14 residues long. Trimming removed 0 bases from V and 0 bases from J, with 6 bases in between. The CDR3 loop reads CASSYSTSSYEQYF. CDR3 bases: TGTGCCAGCAGTTACTCCACCAGCTCCTACGAGCAGTACTTC.

The V call is TRBV27, the J call TRBJ2-7, with D possibly TRBD2 on 6 matching bases. Germline CDR1 and CDR2: MNHEY and SMNVEV (reference sequence). The CDR3 spans 14 residues. V was trimmed by 8 bases and J by 2 bases, leaving 16 bases between them. The CDR3 protein is CASSSGWGAYEQYF. The DNA for the CDR3 is TGTGCCAGCTCGTCTGGGTGGGGGGCCTACGAGCAGTACTTC.

The chain is built from TRBV2 and TRBJ2-4; 7 bases map to TRBD2. Germline loops: CDR1 SNHLY, CDR2 FYNNEI. J gave up 1 base and V 11 bases, and 11 bases lay outside the gene matches. CDR3 length: 15 amino acids. CDR3 sequence: CAGGERDWAKNIQYF. The CDR3 bases are TGTGCCGGCGGAGAGCGGGACTGGGCCAAAAACATTCAGTACTTC.

The chain combines TRBV28 with TRBJ2-4, with 8 bases fitting TRBD1. Germline V gives CDR1 MDHEN, CDR2 SYDVKM. This CDR3 contains 14 residues. The trim removed 5 bases at V and 9 bases at J, leaving 9 bases unmatched. The CDR3 reads CASSPGQGVGIQYF. The CDR3 DNA follows: TGTGCCAGCAGTCCAGGACAGGGTGTTGGCATTCAGTACTTC.

The rearrangement uses TRBV5-8 and TRBJ2-2; 8 bases agree with TRBD2. Losses at the gene ends were 4 bases for V and 13 bases for J; bases not matched to a gene: 9. The CDR3 covers 13 residues. CDR1 is SGHTS, CDR2 YDEGEE, per germline. This CDR3 reads CASSQAGVVGLFF. CDR3 nucleotides: TGTGCCAGCAGCCAAGCGGGAGTCGTGGGGCTGTTTTTT.

This clone was seen a handful of times. The chain carries TRBV27 and TRBJ2-7, with 8 bases lining up with TRBD1. The CDR3 length is 15 residues. V was pared by 3 bases and J by 2 bases, with 6 bases of the junction left unmatched. Germline CDR1 and CDR2: MNHEY and SMNVEV (reference sequence). CDR3 coding DNA: TGTGCCAGCAGTTTCGGGACAGGAAAACCCTACGAGCAGTACTTC. The encoded protein is CASSFGTGKPYEQYF.

The chain is built from TRBV30 and TRBJ2-7, with TRBD1 matching 9 bases. Losses at the gene ends were 5 bases for V and 2 bases for J; bases not matched to a gene: 4. Germline V gene sequence: CDR1 GTSNPN, CDR2 SVGIG (reference sequence). This CDR3 is 13 amino acids long. The CDR3: CAWEGQGPYEQYF. The CDR3 DNA is TGTGCCTGGGAGGGACAGGGCCCCTACGAGCAGTACTTC.

This clone was seen a handful of times. The gene calls are TRBV4-1 and TRBJ1-5; D is unresolved. The CDR3 is made up of 15 amino acids. Germline V gene lookup returns CDR1 MGHRA and CDR2 YSYEKL. V was clipped by 0 bases and J by 4 bases, with 10 bases between them. CDR3 in amino acids: CASSQDRGVNQPQHF. For the CDR3, the DNA is TGCGCCAGCAGCCAAGATCGCGGGGTTAATCAGCCCCAGCATTTT.

The gene calls are TRBV27 and TRBJ1-2; 8 bases are shared with TRBD1. Losses at the gene ends were 5 bases for V and 0 bases for J; bases not matched to a gene: 23. Germline lookup yields CDR1 MNHEY and CDR2 SMNVEV (reference sequence). The CDR3 runs to 21 residues. CDR3 in amino acids: CASSPTTASDRGTSPNYGYTF. CDR3 in DNA: TGTGCCAGCAGTCCAACGACCGCGAGTGACAGGGGAACATCACCTAACTATGGCTACACCTTC.

J is TRBJ2-2 and V is TRBV7-2, with TRBD1 matching 8 bases. V lost 4 bases to trimming and J lost 5 bases; unmatched junction nucleotides: 6. The CDR3 is made up of 15 amino acids. Germline V gene data show CDR1 as SGHTA and CDR2 as FQGNSA. The chain's CDR3 is CASSSRQGTTGELFF. CDR3 nucleotide sequence: TGTGCCAGCAGCTCACGACAGGGGACGACCGGGGAGCTGTTTTTT.

V and J are TRBV27 and TRBJ2-1, with TRBD2 matching over 11 bases. In germline, CDR1 is MNHEY, CDR2 SMNVEV (reference sequence). The J segment lost 6 bases and the V segment lost 11 bases, leaving 15 bases of the junction unmatched. The CDR3 is 16 amino acids. CDR3 DNA: TGTGCCTCGGGACGGATACTAGCGGGGGATACCAATGAGCAGTTCTTC. Its protein product is CASGRILAGDTNEQFF.

This clone was observed once. The chain links TRBV6-1 to TRBJ1-1, with 7 bases matching TRBD1. The CDR3 length is 14 residues. J was trimmed by 3 bases and V by 4 bases; bases with no gene match: 5. The germline V gene encodes CDR1 MNHNS and CDR2 SASEGT. The DNA for the CDR3 is TGTGCCAGCAGTGGAGGGGGCGCGGACACTGAAGCTTTCTTT. Translation: CASSGGGADTEAFF.

The CDR3 region is CASRLTGGEGSPLHF. CDR3 nucleotide sequence: TGTGCCAGCAGACTGACAGGGGGCGAGGGTTCACCCCTCCACTTT. V gene TRBV2 combines with J gene TRBJ1-6, with 10 bases lining up with TRBD1. The V segment lost 6 bases and the J segment 9 bases; nucleotides outside the gene matches: 8. Germline CDR1 reads SNHLY; CDR2 reads FYNNEI. This CDR3 contains 15 residues. Variable domain in full (rest from reference TRBV2 and TRBJ1-6): EPEVTQTPSHQVTQMGQEVILRCVPISNHLYFYWYRQILGQKVEFLVSFYNNEISEKSEIFDDQFSVERPDGSNFTLKIRSTKLEDSAMYFCASRLTGGEGSPLHFGNGTRLTVT.